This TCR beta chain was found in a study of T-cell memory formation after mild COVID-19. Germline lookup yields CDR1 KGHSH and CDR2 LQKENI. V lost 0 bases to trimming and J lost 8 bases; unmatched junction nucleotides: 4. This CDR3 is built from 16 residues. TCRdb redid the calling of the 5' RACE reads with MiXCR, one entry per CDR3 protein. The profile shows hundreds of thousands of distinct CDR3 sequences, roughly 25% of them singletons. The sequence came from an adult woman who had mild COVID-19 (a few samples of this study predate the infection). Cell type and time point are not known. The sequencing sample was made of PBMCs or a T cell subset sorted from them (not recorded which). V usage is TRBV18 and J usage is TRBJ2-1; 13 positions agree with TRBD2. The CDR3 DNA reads TGTGCCAGCTCACCACCCGGACTAGCGGGAGTGCATGAGCAGTTCTTC. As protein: CASSPPGLAGVHEQFF.